The next 9 T cell receptor beta chains were all read from a single sample in a study of OX40 agonist ivuxolimab in advanced cancers. Some clones are missing from TCRdb's copy, which holds only in-frame ones; the method was immunoSEQ multiplex PCR. The sample has some 20,000 clones, around 74% seen once. Specimen: CD4+ or CD8+ T cells sorted from blood, collected in a trial of the OX40 agonist ivuxolimab. The receptors originated from an adult with an advanced solid tumor such as melanoma, head and neck, liver or kidney cancer.

The CDR3 bases are TGTGCCAGCAGCTTCGGGAAAGGGAGCGAGCAGTACTTC. It is translated as CASSFGKGSEQYF. This chain joins TRBV7-6 and TRBJ2-7, with D perhaps matching TRBD2 (5 bases). The length of the CDR3 is 13 residues. V lost 3 bases and J lost 6, with 12 bases in between. Germline CDR1 is SGHVS and CDR2 is FNYEAQ. The variable domain in full, with the rest retrieved from reference TRBV7-6 and TRBJ2-7, is GAGVSQSPRYKVTKRGQDVALRCDPISGHVSLYWYRQALGQGPEFLTYFNYEAQQDKSGLPNDRFSAERPEGSISTLTIQRTEQRDSAMYRCASSFGKGSEQYFGPGTRLTVT.

The sample holds one count of this clone. The rearrangement uses TRBV2 and TRBJ2-3, with 9 nucleotides matching TRBD2. Trimming removed 6 bases from V and 4 bases from J; junction bases left unmatched: 8. CDR3 size: 15 residues. Germline V lookup: CDR1 SNHLY, CDR2 FYNNEI. The CDR3 DNA is TGTGCCAGCAGGGACAGCGGGGGGCCCGCAGATACGCAGTATTTT. It is translated as CASRDSGGPADTQYF.

The chain couples TRBV11-2 to TRBJ2-7; D gene unclear. Trimming cost V 1 base and J 2 bases, with 6 bases left between them. This CDR3 is built from 13 residues. Germline values: CDR1 SGHAT, CDR2 FQNNGV. The CDR3: CASSLGRTYEQYF. CDR3 nucleotides: TGTGCCAGCAGCTTAGGACGGACCTACGAGCAGTACTTC.

Here the CDR3 DNA reads TGTGCCAGTAGTCCACGTCAGTGGAGCAATCAGCCCCAGCATTTT. It translates to CASSPRQWSNQPQHF. J is TRBJ1-5 and V is TRBV19; D remains ambiguous. This CDR3 has 15 residues. Trimming took 5 bases from V and 1 from J, leaving 12 bases between them. The germline CDR1 and CDR2 sequences are LNHDA and SQIVND (reference sequence).

The CDR3: CASSLLRGGTYEQYF. The CDR3 DNA sequence: TGTGCCAGCAGCTTGCTTAGGGGGGGGACCTACGAGCAGTACTTC. The V call is TRBV7-8, the J call TRBJ2-7; tentatively, D is TRBD2 (7 bases). Germline lookup yields CDR1 SGHVS and CDR2 FQNEAQ. The V gene lost 3 bases and the J gene lost 2 bases, with 14 bases spanning the gap. CDR3 size: 15 residues.

This clone showed up just a few times. The chain carries TRBV10-2 and TRBJ2-2; no clear D gene. Trimming removed 8 bases at V and 6 bases at J, with 4 bases between. CDR1 WSHSY and CDR2 SAAADI come from the germline V gene. This CDR3 is built from 10 residues. CDR3 DNA: TGCGCCAGCGGGGCCGGGGAGCTGTTTTTT. This sequence encodes CASGAGELFF.

The rearrangement uses TRBV6-1 and TRBJ2-7; no clear D gene. The CDR3 length is 14 residues. In germline, CDR1 is MNHNS, CDR2 SASEGT. Trimming cost V 2 bases and J 1 base, with 9 bases left between them. CDR3 in amino acids: CASSEFRVSYEQYF. The DNA of the CDR3 is TGTGCCAGCAGTGAATTTAGGGTTTCCTACGAGCAGTACTTC.

The chain joins TRBV10-3 to TRBJ2-2; D might be TRBD2 (6 bases). The CDR3 is 15 amino acids. Germline V CDR1 and CDR2: ENHRY, SYGVKD. V was shortened by 6 bases and J by 4 bases, with 15 bases between the two germline ends. The CDR3 region has the DNA TGTGCCATCAGCGCGGGACCTCCGGGCACCGGGGAGCTGTTTTTT. It yields the protein CAISAGPPGTGELFF.

The genes are TRBV7-9 and TRBJ2-5; maybe TRBD1 (7 bases). Germline CDR1 is SEHNR and CDR2 is FQNEAQ (reference sequence). This CDR3 spans 14 amino acids. The V and J ends lost 4 bases and 4 bases respectively, with 13 bases between them. The CDR3 bases are TGTGCCAGCAGCTCAGGGGGGAGTGTAGAGACCCAGTACTTC. Translating it yields CASSSGGSVETQYF. Drawing the rest from reference TRBV7-9 and TRBJ2-5, the complete variable domain is DTGVSQNPRHKITKRGQNVTFRCDPISEHNRLYWYRQTLGQGPEFLTYFQNEAQLEKSRLLSDRFSAERPKGSFSTLEIQRTEQGDSAMYLCASSSGGSVETQYFGPGTRLLVL.